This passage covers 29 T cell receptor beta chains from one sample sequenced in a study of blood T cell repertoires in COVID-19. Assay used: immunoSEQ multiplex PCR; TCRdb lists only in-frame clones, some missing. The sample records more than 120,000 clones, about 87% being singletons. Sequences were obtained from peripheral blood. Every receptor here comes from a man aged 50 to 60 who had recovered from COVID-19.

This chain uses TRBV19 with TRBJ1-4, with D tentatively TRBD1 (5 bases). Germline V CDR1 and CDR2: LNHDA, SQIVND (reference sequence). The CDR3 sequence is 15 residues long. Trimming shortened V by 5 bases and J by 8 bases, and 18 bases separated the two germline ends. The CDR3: CASSAGTAGGEKLFF. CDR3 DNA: TGTGCCAGTAGTGCCGGGACCGCCGGGGGGGAAAAACTGTTTTTT.

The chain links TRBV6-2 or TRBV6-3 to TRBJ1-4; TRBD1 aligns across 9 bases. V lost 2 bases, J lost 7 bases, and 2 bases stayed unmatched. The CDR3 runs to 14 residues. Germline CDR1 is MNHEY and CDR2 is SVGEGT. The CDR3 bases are TGTGCCAGCAGTTACGGGACAGGGAGTGAAAAACTGTTTTTT. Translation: CASSYGTGSEKLFF.

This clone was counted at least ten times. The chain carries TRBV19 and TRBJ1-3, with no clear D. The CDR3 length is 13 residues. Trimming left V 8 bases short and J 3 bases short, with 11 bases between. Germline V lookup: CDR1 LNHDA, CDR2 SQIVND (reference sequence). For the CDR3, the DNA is TGTGCCAGTCTACAGTTCTTTGGAAACACCATATATTTT. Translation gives CASLQFFGNTIYF.

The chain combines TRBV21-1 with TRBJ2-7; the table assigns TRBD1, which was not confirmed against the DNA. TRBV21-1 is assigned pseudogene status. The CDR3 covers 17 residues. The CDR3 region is CASSKVVTGENSYEQYF. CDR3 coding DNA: TGTGCCAGCAGCAAAGTCGTGACAGGGGAGAACTCCTACGAGCAGTACTTC.

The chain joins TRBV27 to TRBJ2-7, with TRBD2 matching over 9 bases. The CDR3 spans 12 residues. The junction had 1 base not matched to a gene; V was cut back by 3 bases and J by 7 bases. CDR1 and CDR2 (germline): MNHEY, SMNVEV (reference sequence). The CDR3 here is CASSFLAGEQYF. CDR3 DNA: TGTGCCAGCAGTTTCCTAGCGGGGGAGCAGTACTTC.

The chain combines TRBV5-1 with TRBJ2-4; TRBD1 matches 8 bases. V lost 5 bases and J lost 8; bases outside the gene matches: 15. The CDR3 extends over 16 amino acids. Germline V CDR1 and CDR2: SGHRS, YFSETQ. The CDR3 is CASRPRYGQGWDIQYF. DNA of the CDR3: TGCGCCAGCAGACCACGATACGGACAGGGCTGGGACATTCAGTACTTC.

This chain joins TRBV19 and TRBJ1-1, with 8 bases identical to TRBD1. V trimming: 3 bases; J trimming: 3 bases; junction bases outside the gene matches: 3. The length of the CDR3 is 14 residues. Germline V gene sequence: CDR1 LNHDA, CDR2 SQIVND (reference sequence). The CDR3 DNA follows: TGTGCCAGTAGTATTGTACAGGGGGACACTGAAGCTTTCTTT. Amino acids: CASSIVQGDTEAFF.

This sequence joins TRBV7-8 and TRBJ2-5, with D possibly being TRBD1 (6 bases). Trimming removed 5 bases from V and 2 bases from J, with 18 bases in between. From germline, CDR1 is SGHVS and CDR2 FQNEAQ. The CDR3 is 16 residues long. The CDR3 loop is CASSPATGKAQETQYF. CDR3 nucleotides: TGTGCCAGCAGCCCGGCGACAGGTAAAGCACAAGAGACCCAGTACTTC.

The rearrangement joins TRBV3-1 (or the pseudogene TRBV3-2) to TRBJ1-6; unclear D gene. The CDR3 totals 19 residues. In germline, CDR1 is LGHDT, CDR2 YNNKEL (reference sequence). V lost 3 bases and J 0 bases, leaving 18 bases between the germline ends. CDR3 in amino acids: CASSHGSTGIGSYNSPLHF. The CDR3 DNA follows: TGTGCCAGCAGCCACGGATCTACGGGGATCGGCTCCTATAATTCACCCCTCCACTTT.

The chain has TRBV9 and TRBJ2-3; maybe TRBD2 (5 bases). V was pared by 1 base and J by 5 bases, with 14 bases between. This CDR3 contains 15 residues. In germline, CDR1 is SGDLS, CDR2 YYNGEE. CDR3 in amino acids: CASSVRGVGVDTQYF. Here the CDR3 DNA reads TGTGCCAGCAGCGTACGTGGGGTCGGGGTAGATACGCAGTATTTT.

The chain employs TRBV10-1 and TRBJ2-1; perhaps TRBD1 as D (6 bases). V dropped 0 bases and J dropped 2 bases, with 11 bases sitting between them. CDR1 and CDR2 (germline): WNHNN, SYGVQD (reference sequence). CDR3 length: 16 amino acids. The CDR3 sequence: CASSESQGNTYNEQFF. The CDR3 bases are TGCGCCAGCAGTGAGTCGCAGGGGAATACCTACAATGAGCAGTTCTTC.

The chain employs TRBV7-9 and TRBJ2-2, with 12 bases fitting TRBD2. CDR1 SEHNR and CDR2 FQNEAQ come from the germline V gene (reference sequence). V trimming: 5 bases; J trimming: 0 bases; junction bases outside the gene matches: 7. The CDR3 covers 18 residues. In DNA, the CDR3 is TGTGCCAGCAGCCCTTTGACTAGCGGGGGTTCGAACACCGGGGAGCTGTTTTTT. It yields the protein CASSPLTSGGSNTGELFF.

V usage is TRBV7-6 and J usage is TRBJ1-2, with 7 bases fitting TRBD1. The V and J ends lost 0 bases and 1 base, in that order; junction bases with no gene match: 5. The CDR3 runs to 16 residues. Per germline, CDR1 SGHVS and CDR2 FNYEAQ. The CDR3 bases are TGTGCCAGCAGCTTAGCGCTGGGGACAGATAACTATGGCTACACCTTC. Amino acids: CASSLALGTDNYGYTF.

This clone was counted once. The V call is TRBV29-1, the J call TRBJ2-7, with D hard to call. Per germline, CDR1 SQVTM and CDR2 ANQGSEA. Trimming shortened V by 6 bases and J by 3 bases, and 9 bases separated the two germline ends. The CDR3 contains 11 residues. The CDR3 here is CSVTELYEQYF. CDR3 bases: TGCAGCGTCACGGAGCTCTACGAGCAGTACTTC.

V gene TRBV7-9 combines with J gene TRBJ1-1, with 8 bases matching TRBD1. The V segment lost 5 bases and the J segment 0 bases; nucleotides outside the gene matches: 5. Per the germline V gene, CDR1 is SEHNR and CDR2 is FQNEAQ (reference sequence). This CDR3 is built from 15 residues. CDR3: CASSLRDRMNTEAFF. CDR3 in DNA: TGTGCCAGCAGCCTACGGGACAGGATGAACACTGAAGCTTTCTTT.

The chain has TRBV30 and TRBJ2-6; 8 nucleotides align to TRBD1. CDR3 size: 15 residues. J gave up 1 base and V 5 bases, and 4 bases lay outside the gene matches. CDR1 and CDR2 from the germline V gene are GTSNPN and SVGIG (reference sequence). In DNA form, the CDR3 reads TGTGCCTGGGGGACAGGACTTTCTGGGGCCAACGTCCTGACTTTC. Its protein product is CAWGTGLSGANVLTF.

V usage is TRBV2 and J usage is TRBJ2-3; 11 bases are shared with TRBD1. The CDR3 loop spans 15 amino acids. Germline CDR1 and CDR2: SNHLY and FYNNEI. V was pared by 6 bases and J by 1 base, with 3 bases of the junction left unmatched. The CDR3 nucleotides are TGTGCCAGCAGGGACAGGGGGCGCGGCACAGATACGCAGTATTTT. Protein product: CASRDRGRGTDTQYF.

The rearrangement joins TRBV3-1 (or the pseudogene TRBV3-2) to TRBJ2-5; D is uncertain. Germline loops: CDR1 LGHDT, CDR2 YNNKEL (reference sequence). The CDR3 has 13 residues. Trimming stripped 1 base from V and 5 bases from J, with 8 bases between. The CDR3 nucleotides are TGTGCCAGCAGCCAAGTTTCTCAGGAGACCCAGTACTTC. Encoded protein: CASSQVSQETQYF.

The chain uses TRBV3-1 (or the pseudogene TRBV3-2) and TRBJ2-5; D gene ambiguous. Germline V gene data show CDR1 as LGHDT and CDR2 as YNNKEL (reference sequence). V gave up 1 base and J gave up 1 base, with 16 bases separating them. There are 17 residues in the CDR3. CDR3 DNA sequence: TGTGCCAGCAGCCAAGGCCCATTAGGTGGCGGCCAAGAGACCCAGTACTTC. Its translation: CASSQGPLGGGQETQYF.

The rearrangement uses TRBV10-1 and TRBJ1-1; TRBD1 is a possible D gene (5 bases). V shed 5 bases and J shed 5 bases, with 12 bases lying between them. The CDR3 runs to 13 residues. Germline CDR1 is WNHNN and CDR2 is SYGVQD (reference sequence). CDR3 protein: CASSTQRGTEAFF. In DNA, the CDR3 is TGCGCCAGCAGTACCCAAAGGGGAACTGAAGCTTTCTTT.

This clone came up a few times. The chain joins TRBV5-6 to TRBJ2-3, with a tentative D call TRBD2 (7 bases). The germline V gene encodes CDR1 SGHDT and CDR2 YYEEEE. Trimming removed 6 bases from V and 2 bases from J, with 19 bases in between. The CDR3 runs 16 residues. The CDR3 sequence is CASTTGGPPTTDTQYF. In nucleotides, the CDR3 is TGTGCCAGCACCACCGGGGGGCCCCCTACCACAGATACGCAGTATTTT.

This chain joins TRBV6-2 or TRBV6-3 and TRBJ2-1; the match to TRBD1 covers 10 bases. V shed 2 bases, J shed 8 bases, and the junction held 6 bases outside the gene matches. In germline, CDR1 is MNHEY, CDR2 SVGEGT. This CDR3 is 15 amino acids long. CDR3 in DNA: TGTGCCAGCAGTTACGACAGGGGGCGACCCCATGAGCAGTTCTTC. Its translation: CASSYDRGRPHEQFF.

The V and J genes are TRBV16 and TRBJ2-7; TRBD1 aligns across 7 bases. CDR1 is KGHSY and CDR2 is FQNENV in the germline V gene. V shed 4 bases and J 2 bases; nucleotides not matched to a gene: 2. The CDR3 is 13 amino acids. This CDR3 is CASSPTGAYEQYF. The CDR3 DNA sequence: TGTGCCAGCAGCCCCACAGGGGCCTACGAGCAGTACTTC.

The CDR3 reads CSVVPRTATNTEAFF. CDR3 nucleotides: TGCAGCGTTGTTCCCCGGACAGCGACGAACACTGAAGCTTTCTTT. The V call is TRBV29-1, the J call TRBJ1-1; D possibly corresponds to TRBD1 (6 bases). Germline-derived CDR1 and CDR2 are SQVTM and ANQGSEA. V dropped 4 bases and J dropped 1 base, with 16 bases sitting between them. CDR3 length: 15 amino acids.

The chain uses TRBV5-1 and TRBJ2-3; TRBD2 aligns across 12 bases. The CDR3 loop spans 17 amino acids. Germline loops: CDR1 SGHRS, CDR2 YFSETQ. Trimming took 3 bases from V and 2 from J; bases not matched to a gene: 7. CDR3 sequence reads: CASSSWTSGANTDTQYF. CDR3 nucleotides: TGCGCCAGCAGCTCTTGGACTAGCGGGGCTAACACAGATACGCAGTATTTT. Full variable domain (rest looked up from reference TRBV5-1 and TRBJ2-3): KAGVTQTPRYLIKTRGQQVTLSCSPISGHRSVSWYQQTPGQGLQFLFEYFSETQRNKGNFPGRFSGRQFSNSRSEMNVSTLELGDSALYLCASSSWTSGANTDTQYFGPGTRLTVL.

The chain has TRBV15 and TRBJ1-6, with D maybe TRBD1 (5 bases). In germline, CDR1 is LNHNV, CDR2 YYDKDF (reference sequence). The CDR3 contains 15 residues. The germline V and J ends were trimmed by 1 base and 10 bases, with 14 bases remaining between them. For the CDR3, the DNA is TGTGCCACCAGCAGAGGTACAGGTCCAGCGTCACCCCTCCACTTT. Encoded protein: CATSRGTGPASPLHF.

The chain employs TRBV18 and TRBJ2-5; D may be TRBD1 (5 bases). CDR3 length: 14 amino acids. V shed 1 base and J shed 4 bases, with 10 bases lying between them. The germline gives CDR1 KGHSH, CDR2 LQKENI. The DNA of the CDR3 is TGTGCCAGCTCACCACTGACAGTAGGAGAGACCCAGTACTTC. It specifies CASSPLTVGETQYF. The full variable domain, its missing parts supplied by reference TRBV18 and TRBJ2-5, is NAGVMQNPRHLVRRRGQEARLRCSPMKGHSHVYWYRQLPEEGLKFMVYLQKENIIDESGMPKERFSAEFPKEGPSILRIQQVVRGDSAAYFCASSPLTVGETQYFGPGTRLLVL.

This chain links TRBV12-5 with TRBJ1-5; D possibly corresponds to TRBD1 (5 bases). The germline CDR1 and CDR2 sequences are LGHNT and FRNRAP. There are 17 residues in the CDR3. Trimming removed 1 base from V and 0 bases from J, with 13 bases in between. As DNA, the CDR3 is TGTGCTAGTGGTTTGGACACAGGAATAAATAGCAATCAGCCCCAGCATTTT. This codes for CASGLDTGINSNQPQHF.

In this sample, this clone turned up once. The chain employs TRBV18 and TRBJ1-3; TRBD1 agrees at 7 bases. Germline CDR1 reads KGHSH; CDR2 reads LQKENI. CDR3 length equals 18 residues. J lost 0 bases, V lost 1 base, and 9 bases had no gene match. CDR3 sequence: CASSPLPPGQNSGNTIYF. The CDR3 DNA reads TGTGCCAGCTCACCACTGCCCCCGGGACAGAACTCTGGAAACACCATATATTTT.